This T cell receptor (beta chain) came from a study of glioma-infiltrating T cells. Background on the study: Presurgical dexamethasone in glioma patients lasted six or fewer days. Target coverage was about 4.5- to 11-fold for 950,000 to 1,000,000 blood T cells. Study-level findings and limits: Signature shared blood CDR3 motifs were enriched in low-divergence and depleted in high-divergence patients. Tissue-blood divergence was below expectation in non-neoplastic patients, above in gliomas.

Worth noting for this clonotype: Its target is unknown.

Using RNA template, CDR3s of TCR alpha and beta were amplified with iRepertoire arm-PCR. TCRdb reanalysed the multiplex PCR reads using MiXCR and keeps one entry per CDR3 protein. Of around 350,000 distinct CDR3 sequences listed, 35% to 45% are singletons. CDR3 length: 15 amino acids. Trimming cost V 0 bases and J 5 bases; bases outside gene matches: 3. Germline loops: CDR1 MNHEY, CDR2 SVGEGT. This rearrangement joins TRBV6-2 or TRBV6-3 to TRBJ2-7; TRBD1 aligns across 11 bases. The sequence came from a human donor with low-grade glioma or glioblastoma, undergoing nonglioma brain surgery, or in good health (not recorded which). The material sequenced was glioma tissue, nonneoplastic brain tissue, or PBMCs (not recorded which). The DNA for the CDR3 is TGTGCCAGCAGTTACTCGTGGACAGGGGGCCACGAGCAGTACTTC. This encodes CASSYSWTGGHEQYF.